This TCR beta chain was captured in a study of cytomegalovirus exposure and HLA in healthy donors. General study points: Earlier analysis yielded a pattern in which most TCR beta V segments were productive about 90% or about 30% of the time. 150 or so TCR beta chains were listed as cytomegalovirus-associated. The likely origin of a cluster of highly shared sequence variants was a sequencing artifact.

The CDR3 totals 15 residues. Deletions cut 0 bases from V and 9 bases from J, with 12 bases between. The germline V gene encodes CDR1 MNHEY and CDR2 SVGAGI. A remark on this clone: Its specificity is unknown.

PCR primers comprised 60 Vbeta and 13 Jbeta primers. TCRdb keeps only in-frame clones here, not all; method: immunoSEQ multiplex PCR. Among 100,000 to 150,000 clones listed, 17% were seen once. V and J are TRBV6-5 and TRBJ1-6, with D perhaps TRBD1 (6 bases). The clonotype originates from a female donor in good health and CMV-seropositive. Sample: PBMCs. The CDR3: CASSYSQGSSSPLHF. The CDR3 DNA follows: TGTGCCAGCAGTTACTCACAGGGAAGTAGTTCACCCCTCCACTTT.